These 24 T cell receptor beta chains came from one sample sequenced in a study of T cell therapy after organ transplantation. Sequenced by immunoSEQ multiplex PCR; TCRdb stores in-frame clones only, minus some. The repertoire consists of a few thousand clones, with 70% occurring once and the leading ten covering roughly 35%. These receptors' targets are unknown. The sample consisted of CD8+ T cells from blood, taken before autologous CMV-specific T cell therapy. The receptors derive from a human patient who had received a solid organ transplant and had CMV disease.

This sequence joins TRBV7-2 and TRBJ2-7, with D perhaps TRBD1 (6 bases). CDR1 and CDR2 from the germline V gene are SGHTA and FQGNSA. The CDR3 has 17 residues. V was pared by 2 bases and J by 0 bases, with 17 bases between. The CDR3: CASSLQPGHESSYEQYF. Here the CDR3 DNA reads TGTGCCAGCAGCTTACAACCGGGACACGAAAGCTCCTACGAGCAGTACTTC.

The chain links TRBV4-1 to TRBJ2-1; D unclear. V lost 3 bases and J lost 4, with 7 bases in between. Germline V CDR1 and CDR2: MGHRA, YSYEKL. The CDR3 has 13 amino acids. The CDR3 bases are TGCGCCAGCAGCCACACACAGTACAATGAGCAGTTCTTC. Translated, it gives CASSHTQYNEQFF.

This clone was detected only a few times. The DNA for the CDR3 is TGTGCCAGCAGCTCCTCCACGGACAGGGGGCTGGGGCAGCCCCAGCATTTT. Residues: CASSSSTDRGLGQPQHF. This chain connects TRBV5-8 to TRBJ1-5; TRBD1 matches at 11 bases. CDR1 and CDR2 from the germline V gene are SGHTS and YDEGEE. The CDR3 is 17 residues long. V gave up 3 bases and J gave up 7 bases; unmatched junction bases: 12.

The rearrangement joins TRBV4-3 to TRBJ1-1; no definite D call. V lost 0 bases and J lost 0, with 11 bases in between. Germline loops: CDR1 LGHNA, CDR2 YSLEER. The CDR3 is made up of 16 amino acids. For the CDR3, the DNA is TGCGCCAGCAGCCAAGATCTAAGCGCCATGAACACTGAAGCTTTCTTT. This encodes CASSQDLSAMNTEAFF.

The V and J genes are TRBV28 and TRBJ2-7; possible D gene TRBD2, 7 bases. V was trimmed by 1 base and J by 5 bases, leaving 12 bases between them. The CDR3 has 14 amino acids. The germline V gene has CDR1 MDHEN and CDR2 SYDVKM. In DNA, the CDR3 is TGTGCCAGCAGTTTATCGGGGGGCATAGACGAGCAGTACTTC. This translates into CASSLSGGIDEQYF.

The rearrangement uses TRBV15 and TRBJ2-7; D may be TRBD1 or TRBD2 (5 bases each). The CDR3 length is 13 residues. V lost 5 bases, J lost 0 bases, and 8 bases lay in between. Germline CDR1 is LNHNV and CDR2 is YYDKDF (reference sequence). CDR3 region: CATSGTDSYEQYF. The DNA of the CDR3 is TGTGCCACCAGCGGGACGGACTCCTACGAGCAGTACTTC.

The rearrangement uses TRBV7-9 and TRBJ2-1; 9 bases line up with TRBD1. V lost 3 bases and J lost 0; bases outside the gene matches: 0. This CDR3 has 15 amino acids. The germline CDR1 and CDR2 sequences are SEHNR and FQNEAQ (reference sequence). CDR3 region: CASSLGQGSYNEQFF. The CDR3 DNA sequence: TGTGCCAGCAGCTTGGGACAGGGCTCCTACAATGAGCAGTTCTTC.

This clone is large in the sample. The chain couples TRBV28 to TRBJ1-2; D unclear. The V gene's germline CDR1 is MDHEN and CDR2 SYDVKM. Trimming took 3 bases from V and 5 from J, leaving 25 bases between them. There are 18 residues in the CDR3. CDR3 region: CASSFCFFCEDYEYGYTF. The CDR3 DNA reads TGTGCCAGCAGTTTTTGTTTTTTTTGTGAGGATTATGAGTATGGCTACACCTTC.

This chain joins TRBV27 and TRBJ2-5; no firm D call. Trimming stripped 2 bases from V and 5 bases from J, with 15 bases between. CDR1 is MNHEY, CDR2 SMNVEV, per germline (reference sequence). The CDR3 consists of 15 residues. The CDR3 DNA reads TGTGCCAGCAGTTTAATGTTAAGGGCCGGGGAGACCCAGTACTTC. It is translated as CASSLMLRAGETQYF.

The chain joins TRBV5-6 to TRBJ2-7; D tentatively reads TRBD1 or TRBD2 (5 bases each). CDR1 is SGHDT, CDR2 YYEEEE, per germline. The germline V and J ends were trimmed by 1 base and 5 bases, with 10 bases remaining between them. The CDR3 totals 13 residues. The CDR3 sequence: CASSLWGTDEQYF. As DNA, the CDR3 is TGTGCCAGCAGCTTGTGGGGGACCGACGAGCAGTACTTC.

V gene TRBV6-5 combines with J gene TRBJ1-2; D gene unclear. The germline gives CDR1 MNHEY, CDR2 SVGAGI. V lost 2 bases, J lost 7 bases, and 8 bases lay in between. CDR3 length equals 12 residues. CDR3 sequence reads: CASSYINAGYTF. CDR3 nucleotides: TGTGCCAGCAGTTACATAAATGCTGGCTACACCTTC.

In its sample, this clone was seen once. The junction differs from germline at one of its ends, possibly a read error. The chain recombines TRBV11-2 with TRBJ2-7; tentatively, D is TRBD1 (5 bases). The CDR3 is 16 amino acids. Germline loops: CDR1 SGHAT, CDR2 FQNNGV. DNA for the CDR3: TGCGCCAGCAGCCAAGATCAAAGGGGTCACTCCTACGAGCAGTACTTC. Amino acids: CASSQDQRGHSYEQYF.

This chain joins TRBV19 and TRBJ2-7; 11 nucleotides match TRBD2. V was pared by 3 bases and J by 5 bases, with 3 bases of the junction left unmatched. Germline CDR1 is LNHDA and CDR2 is SQIVND (reference sequence). This CDR3 region has 14 residues. The chain's CDR3 is CASSIASGRHEQYF. CDR3 nucleotide sequence: TGTGCCAGTAGTATTGCTAGCGGGAGGCACGAGCAGTACTTC.

The chain combines TRBV5-1 with TRBJ2-1; 11 bases match TRBD2. V shed 3 bases, J shed 8 bases, and the junction held 10 bases outside the gene matches. This CDR3 has 16 amino acids. From germline, CDR1 is SGHRS and CDR2 YFSETQ. In nucleotides, the CDR3 is TGCGCCAGCAGCTATATTAGCGGGAGGGCCCTTGATGAGCAGTTCTTC. Amino acid sequence: CASSYISGRALDEQFF.

V gene TRBV28 combines with J gene TRBJ2-1; TRBD2 matches at 10 bases. Per germline, CDR1 MDHEN and CDR2 SYDVKM. V lost 7 bases, J lost 0 bases, and 12 bases stayed unmatched. The CDR3 has 18 residues. CDR3 protein: CASTQTRAGGPSYNEQFF. In DNA form, the CDR3 reads TGTGCCAGCACCCAAACACGAGCGGGAGGGCCCTCCTACAATGAGCAGTTCTTC. The entire variable domain, with the rest obtained from reference TRBV28 and TRBJ2-1, is as follows: DVKVTQSSRYLVKRTGEKVFLECVQDMDHENMFWYRQDPGLGLRLIYFSYDVKMKEKGDIPEGYSVSREKKERFSLILESASTNQTSMYLCASTQTRAGGPSYNEQFFGPGTRLTVL.

By share of the sample, this clone is medium-sized (0.01 to 0.1%). The rearrangement uses TRBV7-9 and TRBJ1-4; D unclear. Germline lookup yields CDR1 SEHNR and CDR2 FQNEAQ (reference sequence). The CDR3 has 17 amino acids. V was clipped by 4 bases and J by 0 bases, with 15 bases between them. In nucleotides, the CDR3 is TGTGCCAGCAGCTCCGGGATGTCCGTTGCAACTAATGAAAAACTGTTTTTT. It is translated as CASSSGMSVATNEKLFF.

The V and J genes are TRBV6-1 and TRBJ1-5, with D unclear. V was trimmed by 5 bases and J by 7 bases, leaving 6 bases between them. The CDR3 spans 11 residues. Germline assignment: CDR1 MNHNS and CDR2 SASEGT. CDR3 sequence: CASSYPQPQHF. Here the CDR3 DNA reads TGTGCCAGCAGTTACCCCCAGCCCCAGCATTTT.

This clone was seen a few times. The chain is built from TRBV28 and TRBJ1-6, with 11 nucleotides matching TRBD1. Trimming removed 5 bases from V and 6 bases from J; junction bases left unmatched: 15. The CDR3 is 19 residues long. The germline gives CDR1 MDHEN, CDR2 SYDVKM. CDR3 DNA: TGTGCCAGCAGTCCCAGGACAGGGGGCGCACAGGTCGGTAATTCACCCCTCCACTTT. Encoded protein: CASSPRTGGAQVGNSPLHF.

The chain uses TRBV2 and TRBJ1-5; 9 bases line up with TRBD1. Germline loops: CDR1 SNHLY, CDR2 FYNNEI. V trimming: 3 bases; J trimming: 4 bases; junction bases outside the gene matches: 16. This CDR3 region has 19 residues. The CDR3 region has the DNA TGTGCCAGCAGTGACCAAGCCGGGACAGGGTTGGAGGGTAATCAGCCCCAGCATTTT. It encodes CASSDQAGTGLEGNQPQHF.

The chain is built from TRBV15 and TRBJ2-1, with 11 bases aligning to TRBD2. The CDR3 contains 15 residues. Per germline, CDR1 LNHNV and CDR2 YYDKDF (reference sequence). Trimming cost V 0 bases and J 12 bases; bases outside gene matches: 7. CDR3 residues: CATSRENSGRGWQFF. The CDR3 DNA follows: TGTGCCACCAGCAGAGAGAATAGCGGGAGGGGCTGGCAGTTCTTC.

The J gene is TRBJ1-3, the V gene TRBV6-5; 11 nucleotides line up with TRBD1. This CDR3 region has 14 residues. Germline V CDR1 and CDR2: MNHEY, SVGAGI. V lost 2 bases and J lost 9; bases outside the gene matches: 3. Here the CDR3 DNA reads TGTGCCAGCAGTTACGGACAGGGGGCAGGCACCATATATTTT. It yields the protein CASSYGQGAGTIYF.

This rearrangement joins TRBV10-3 to TRBJ1-1; D is unresolved. The CDR3 runs 16 residues. The ends were cut back, 3 bases at V and 1 base at J, with 15 bases in the middle. Per the germline V gene, CDR1 is ENHRY and CDR2 is SYGVKD. CDR3 region: CAISDPSRPENTEAFF. The CDR3 region has the DNA TGTGCCATCAGTGACCCCAGTCGTCCAGAGAACACTGAAGCTTTCTTT.

This sequence joins TRBV19 and TRBJ1-4; 9 bases are shared with TRBD1. From germline, CDR1 is LNHDA and CDR2 SQIVND (reference sequence). This CDR3 has 16 amino acids. Trimming took 2 bases from V and 3 from J; bases not matched to a gene: 4. CDR3 in amino acids: CASSINRGLPNEKLFF. The CDR3 region has the DNA TGTGCCAGTAGTATAAACAGGGGGCTACCTAATGAAAAACTGTTTTTT.

This clone is termed large. The DNA for the CDR3 is TGTGCCAGCAGTTTCTTGGGGGCACAGGCCCCTAATGAAAAACTGTTTTTT. Translated, it gives CASSFLGAQAPNEKLFF. The chain combines TRBV28 with TRBJ1-4; a possible D gene is TRBD1 (6 bases). In germline, CDR1 is MDHEN, CDR2 SYDVKM. This CDR3 contains 17 residues. V lost 3 bases and J lost 3, with 17 bases in between.